Detailed here is one T cell receptor (beta chain). The target of this receptor is not known. Qualities for individual bases were not recorded, and no much larger clone is one base off. TCRbeta CDR3 regions were amplified from genomic DNA by means of the immunoSEQ Assay, a bias-controlled multiplex PCR. As for the authors' bioinformatics: Nucleated cell counts per sample were estimated from amplification of reference gene primers within the assay. To quantify the absolute abundance of each unique TCRbeta CDR3 rearrangement, sequence reads were collapsed and filtered. For each sample, productive Simpson clonality was calculated as the square root of Simpson's diversity index over productive rearrangements. The source is immuneACCESS, and TCRdb retained only in-frame sequences with V and J called. Part of the clones is not carried over; for the studies checked, unresolved V genes explain less than half of this, and the remainder is unexplained. That table gives V, J and clone size, and the DNA gave D and trimming. This sample gives 150,000 to 170,000 clones in total; about 86% of them show up just once. The ten largest make up about 7.7% of the sample.

CDR1 and CDR2 (KGHSH, LQKENI) derive from the germline V gene. After removal of 6 bases from V and 3 bases from J, the junction retains 3 bases not matched to a gene. Inclusive of the bounding cysteine and phenylalanine, the CDR3 is 13 residues long. Just CDR3 DNA is preserved here, 39 bases in frame from base 1. The sample originates from a study of blood T cell repertoires in COVID-19 (dated by TCRdb to the early 2020s). The study in broad terms: The collaborator samples originated in the United States, Italy and Spain and spanned the acute and convalescent phases of COVID-19. The material from the prospective study consisted of cDNA or gDNA derived from T cells, B-cell-depleted T cells, or PBMCs. Where HLA class I and class II types were available, the types were taken from metadata supplied by the sample provider, not from assay-based typing. Nearly every sample came with metadata listing a de-identified subject ID, COVID-19 status, age in years and sex. Deeply sampled blood TCRbeta repertoires from subjects exposed to, actively infected with, or recovered from COVID-19 were included in the dataset. The samples were drawn from two sources: the first 160 participants of the ongoing ImmuneRACE study, and fewer than 1,500 subjects contributed by 6 global collaborators. The repertoires were released in a freely available public database meant as a resource for research on the immune response to SARS-CoV-2.

General conclusions and limits of the study: The amount of clinical and demographic metadata varied by source and participant and was provided uncurated.

Participants in the prospective study were aged roughly 18 to 100 years, lived in under 30 United States geographic areas, and enrolled through a virtual design. In the prospective study, participants were assigned to cohorts based on the clinical history participants reported in a screening survey and a study questionnaire. ImmuneRACE Cohort 3 recovered participants were defined by two consecutive negative NP/OP PCR tests, healthcare professional clearance, or symptom resolution. In the prospective study, whole blood, serum and a nasopharyngeal or oropharyngeal swab were collected from each participant by mobile phlebotomists. Participants in the prospective study had the option to provide additional blood draws and questionnaires over a 2-month period. Blood samples from the prospective study were shipped frozen or at room temperature prior to DNA extraction.

The sequence joins TRBV18 to TRBJ2-3, with 7 bases matching TRBD1. The origin of this receptor is a man between 50 and 59 years old who had recovered from COVID-19. The sample comprised PBMCs or T cells enriched from blood (not recorded which). For the CDR3, the sequence is CASSDRVTDTQYF. The bases read TGTGCCAGCTCCGACAGGGTTACAGATACGCAGTATTTT.